This passage covers 24 T cell receptor beta chains from one sample sequenced in a study of graft-versus-host responses after intestinal transplantation. Some clones are missing from TCRdb's copy, which holds only in-frame ones; the method was immunoSEQ multiplex PCR. In the table there are 100,000 to 120,000 clones, 90% to 95% of which are singletons. No antigen has been assigned to these receptors. The source was unstimulated CD8+ T cells sorted from spleen or lymph node cells, collected before intestinal transplant. Source of these receptors: a human donor who received an intestinal transplant.

With respect to this clone: The same CDR3 also results from other DNA sequences found in this sample. The chain carries TRBV15 and TRBJ1-1; 8 nucleotides line up with TRBD1. CDR1 and CDR2 (germline): LNHNV, YYDKDF (reference sequence). The CDR3 is 14 amino acids. The junction had 4 bases not matched to a gene; V was cut back by 3 bases and J by 4 bases. In DNA form, the CDR3 reads TGTGCCACCAGCAGTTATCAGGGGGCCACTGAAGCTTTCTTT. Protein product: CATSSYQGATEAFF.

This clone was found once. The chain uses TRBV9 and TRBJ1-2, with D possibly TRBD1 on 6 matching bases. CDR1 SGDLS and CDR2 YYNGEE come from the germline V gene. Trimming took 3 bases from V and 3 from J, leaving 18 bases between them. The CDR3 runs to 16 residues. The CDR3 nucleotides are TGTGCCAGCAGCGAACCACCCGACAGGCTCGACTATGGCTACACCTTC. Protein product: CASSEPPDRLDYGYTF. The whole variable domain, filled in from reference TRBV9 and TRBJ1-2, reads DSGVTQTPKHLITATGQRVTLRCSPRSGDLSVYWYQQSLDQGLQFLIQYYNGEERAKGNILERFSAQQFPDLHSELNLSSLELGDSALYFCASSEPPDRLDYGYTFGSGTRLTVV.

The gene calls are TRBV28 and TRBJ2-2, with D maybe TRBD2 (5 bases). Trimming pared 6 bases from V and 1 base from J, leaving 15 bases between. Looked up from germline, CDR1 is MDHEN and CDR2 is SYDVKM. The CDR3 runs 16 residues. The CDR3 region is CASSPGGRQNTGELFF. In nucleotides, the CDR3 is TGTGCCAGCAGCCCTGGCGGGCGTCAGAACACCGGGGAGCTGTTTTTT.

V usage is TRBV10-3 and J usage is TRBJ1-2, with unresolved D. The CDR3 covers 16 residues. Trimming removed 3 bases from V and 5 bases from J, with 19 bases in between. Germline CDR1 reads ENHRY; CDR2 reads SYGVKD. CDR3 amino acids: CAISEVGSGDMYGYTF. Written as DNA, the CDR3 is TGTGCCATCAGTGAAGTAGGCTCGGGAGATATGTATGGCTACACCTTC.

To note about this clone: The conserved phenylalanine or tryptophan normally closing the CDR3 is absent here, so this likely arose from a read error. The DNA is omitted, as the CDR3 cannot be located on it reliably, and the CDR3 follows TCRdb's listing. The chain employs TRBV30 and TRBJ1-2; the DNA was not compared with TRBD1, the D call given in the table. Including both end residues, the CDR3 is 12 amino acids long. Per the germline V gene, CDR1 is GTSNPN and CDR2 is SVGIG (reference sequence). CDR3 amino acids: CAWSETWDRISL.

This clone was recorded once. The V gene is TRBV10-3, the J gene TRBJ2-4, with no clear D. Germline V gene data show CDR1 as ENHRY and CDR2 as SYGVKD. V lost 3 bases to trimming and J lost 5 bases, with 8 bases between them. The CDR3 is 13 amino acids. The CDR3 spells CAISDIGENIQYF. The CDR3 DNA sequence: TGTGCCATCAGTGATATCGGAGAAAACATTCAGTACTTC.

This clone showed up just once. This chain links TRBV30 with TRBJ2-7; D is undetermined. Germline V gene data show CDR1 as GTSNPN and CDR2 as SVGIG (reference sequence). This CDR3 region has 12 residues. V lost 0 bases and J 7 bases, leaving 10 bases between the germline ends. This CDR3 is CAWSVGFGEQYF. The CDR3 DNA reads TGTGCCTGGAGTGTAGGATTCGGGGAGCAGTACTTC.

The chain recombines TRBV11-3 with TRBJ2-1, with 7 bases identical to TRBD2. Unmatched junction bases numbered 8, after V lost 1 base and J lost 8 bases. This CDR3 has 15 residues. The germline V gene encodes CDR1 SGHNT and CDR2 YENEEA. CDR3 protein: CASSLGSERDYEQFF. The CDR3 coding sequence is TGTGCCAGCAGCTTAGGATCCGAGCGGGACTATGAGCAGTTCTTC.

This rearrangement joins TRBV7-9 to TRBJ2-3; D is unclear. V lost 5 bases and J lost 0, with 12 bases in between. Germline V gene data show CDR1 as SEHNR and CDR2 as FQNEAQ (reference sequence). This CDR3 has 15 amino acids. DNA of the CDR3: TGTGCCAGCAGCCCGAAACAGCGTAGCACAGATACGCAGTATTTT. Its protein product is CASSPKQRSTDTQYF.

In DNA form, the CDR3 reads TGTGCCAGCAGGCAGGGGTCTATGCGCGAGCAGTACTTC. The encoded protein is CASRQGSMREQYF. This chain links TRBV6-5 with TRBJ2-7; D possibly corresponds to TRBD1 (6 bases). CDR1 and CDR2 from the germline V gene are MNHEY and SVGAGI. The CDR3 covers 13 residues. V was cut by 6 bases and J by 6 bases, with 15 bases left in between.

The V and J genes are TRBV15 and TRBJ2-5; 7 bases agree with TRBD2. This CDR3 is built from 16 residues. J gave up 3 bases and V 1 base, and 8 bases lay outside the gene matches. Germline CDR1 reads LNHNV; CDR2 reads YYDKDF (reference sequence). The CDR3 spells CATSRASGAGEETQYF. The DNA of the CDR3 is TGTGCCACCAGCAGAGCCTCCGGGGCGGGGGAAGAGACCCAGTACTTC. Filled out from reference TRBV15 and TRBJ2-5, the complete variable domain reads DAMVIQNPRYQVTQFGKPVTLSCSQTLNHNVMYWYQQKSSQAPKLLFHYYDKDFNNEADTPDNFQSRRPNTSFCFLDIRSPGLGDTAMYLCATSRASGAGEETQYFGPGTRLLVL.

A remark on this clone: The junction differs from germline at one of its ends, possibly a read error. The chain is built from TRBV7-7 and TRBJ2-7, with 7 nucleotides matching TRBD2. The CDR3 extends over 14 amino acids. CDR1 and CDR2 from the germline V gene are SSHAT and FNYEAQ (reference sequence). The CDR3, as DNA: TGTGCTAGCAGCGCCTCGGCGGGAGACTACGAGCAGTACTTC. Residues: CASSASAGDYEQYF.

A single count supports this clone. This sequence joins TRBV7-3 and TRBJ1-1, with D hard to call. The CDR3 sequence is 14 residues long. V was cut by 1 base and J by 6 bases, with 12 bases left in between. The germline CDR1 and CDR2 sequences are SGHTA and FQGTGA. This CDR3 is CASSLIGQDPEAFF. The CDR3 DNA is TGTGCCAGCAGCTTAATTGGTCAGGACCCTGAAGCTTTCTTT.

CDR3 amino acids: CASSPQGAYYGYTF. The CDR3 nucleotides read TGTGCCAGCAGCCCACAGGGGGCATACTATGGCTACACCTTC. The chain has TRBV28 and TRBJ1-2; 9 nucleotides align to TRBD1. Germline assignment: CDR1 MDHEN and CDR2 SYDVKM. This CDR3 spans 14 amino acids. The trim removed 6 bases at V and 3 bases at J, leaving 5 bases unmatched.

CDR3 protein: CASSPHPAGTEAFF. The DNA of the CDR3 is TGTGCCAGCAGCCCCCACCCGGCGGGGACTGAAGCTTTCTTT. V usage is TRBV5-5 and J usage is TRBJ1-1; D unresolved. The germline gives CDR1 SGHKS, CDR2 YYEKEE (reference sequence). V was pared by 4 bases and J by 5 bases, with 15 bases between. The CDR3 is made up of 14 amino acids.

V and J are TRBV6-6 and TRBJ2-7; D gene ambiguous. Germline CDR1 reads MNHNY; CDR2 reads SVGAGI (reference sequence). The CDR3 is 13 amino acids. The ends were cut back, 0 bases at V and 6 bases at J, with 9 bases in the middle. The CDR3 DNA reads TGTGCCAGCAGTTACTCTAAAGGTACCGAGCAGTACTTC. Protein product: CASSYSKGTEQYF.

The chain recombines TRBV19 with TRBJ2-7, with D perhaps being TRBD1 or TRBD2 (6 bases each). The ends were cut back, 8 bases at V and 4 bases at J, with 21 bases in the middle. The CDR3 is 15 residues long. Germline values: CDR1 LNHDA, CDR2 SQIVND (reference sequence). In DNA, the CDR3 is TGTGCCAGTGGGCCAGGGGAGGTAAGGGGTTACGAGCAGTACTTC. Translation: CASGPGEVRGYEQYF.

The V call is TRBV5-4, the J call TRBJ2-2; D gene unclear. V was pared by 1 base and J by 6 bases, with 13 bases between. CDR1 and CDR2 from the germline V gene are SGHNT and YYREEE (reference sequence). This CDR3 contains 15 residues. The CDR3 DNA sequence: TGTGCCAGCAGCTTGTGGACCCTGAAACCCGGGGAGCTGTTTTTT. This gives the protein CASSLWTLKPGELFF.

The rearrangement uses TRBV27 and TRBJ1-2; 8 nucleotides match TRBD1. V lost 3 bases and J lost 6; bases outside the gene matches: 0. This CDR3 comprises 12 residues. Germline assignment: CDR1 MNHEY and CDR2 SMNVEV (reference sequence). CDR3 sequence (DNA): TGTGCCAGCAGTTTCAGGGGGCATGGCTACACCTTC. Its protein is CASSFRGHGYTF.

The J gene is TRBJ2-5, the V gene TRBV7-8; a weak D match, TRBD1 (5 bases). This CDR3 has 13 residues. The germline V gene has CDR1 SGHVS and CDR2 FQNEAQ. V was cut by 5 bases and J by 7 bases, with 14 bases left in between. The CDR3 protein is CASSPTVLGTQYF. DNA of the CDR3: TGTGCCAGCAGCCCGACAGTTCTAGGGACCCAGTACTTC.

This chain joins TRBV11-2 and TRBJ1-5; no definite D call. V dropped 1 base and J dropped 13 bases, with 14 bases sitting between them. CDR3 size: 13 residues. The germline V gene has CDR1 SGHAT and CDR2 FQNNGV. CDR3 in DNA: TGTGCCAGCAGCTTAGGGCAGACCTGGGGACAGCATTTT. Its translation is CASSLGQTWGQHF.

V gene TRBV7-9 combines with J gene TRBJ1-4; D uncertain. Per the germline V gene, CDR1 is SEHNR and CDR2 is FQNEAQ (reference sequence). The CDR3 loop spans 14 amino acids. V gave up 0 bases and J gave up 5 bases, with 7 bases separating them. In DNA form, the CDR3 reads TGTGCCAGCAGCTTAGCGGAACTAAATGAAAAACTGTTTTTT. Residues: CASSLAELNEKLFF.

This clone has just a few counts. The chain couples TRBV7-9 to TRBJ1-2, with unresolved D. This CDR3 comprises 15 residues. Germline loops: CDR1 SEHNR, CDR2 FQNEAQ (reference sequence). V lost 5 bases and J lost 9, with 22 bases in between. For the CDR3, the DNA is TGTGCCAGCAGCCCCGTCGATTCAGGCCCCGGGAGCTACACCTTC. This translates into CASSPVDSGPGSYTF.

This clone was seen just once. This sequence joins TRBV11-3 and TRBJ2-1, with D uncertain. This CDR3 spans 13 amino acids. Per germline, CDR1 SGHNT and CDR2 YENEEA. V lost 1 base, J lost 4 bases, and 5 bases lay in between. The CDR3 DNA reads as TGTGCCAGCAGCTTAGGCAGTTACAATGAGCAGTTCTTC. This encodes CASSLGSYNEQFF.